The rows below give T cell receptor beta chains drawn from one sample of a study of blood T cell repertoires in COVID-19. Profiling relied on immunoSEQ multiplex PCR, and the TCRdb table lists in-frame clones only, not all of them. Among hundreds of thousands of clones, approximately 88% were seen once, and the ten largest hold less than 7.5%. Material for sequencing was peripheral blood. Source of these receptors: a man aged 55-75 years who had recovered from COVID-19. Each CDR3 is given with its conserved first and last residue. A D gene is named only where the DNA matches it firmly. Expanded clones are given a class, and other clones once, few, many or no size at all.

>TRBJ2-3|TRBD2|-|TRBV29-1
CSVWTSDTDTQYF
TGCAGCGTATGGACTAGCGACACAGATACGCAGTATTTT
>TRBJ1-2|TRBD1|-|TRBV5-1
CASSSSGTGAVYGYTF
TGCGCCAGCAGCTCCTCCGGGACAGGGGCTGTCTATGGCTACACCTTC
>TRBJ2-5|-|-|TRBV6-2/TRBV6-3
CASSNYRVQETQYF
TGTGCCAGCAGTAACTACAGGGTTCAAGAGACCCAGTACTTC
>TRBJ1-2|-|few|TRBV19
CASSHRSNYGYTF
TGTGCCAGTAGTCATCGGTCTAACTATGGCTACACCTTC
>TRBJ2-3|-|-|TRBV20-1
CSATQGDTQYF
TGCAGTGCCACCCAGGGGGATACGCAGTATTTT
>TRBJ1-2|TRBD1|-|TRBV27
CASSLLYRTGYYGYTF
TGTGCCAGCAGTTTATTATACCGGACAGGCTACTATGGCTACACCTTC
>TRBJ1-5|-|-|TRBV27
CASSPRQKNQPQHF
TGTGCCAGCAGTCCCCGACAGAAAAATCAGCCCCAGCATTTT
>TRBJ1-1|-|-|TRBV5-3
CARSNPTVNTEAFF
TGTGCCAGAAGCAACCCGACAGTGAACACTGAAGCTTTCTTT
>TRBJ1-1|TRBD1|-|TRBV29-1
CSAGQGGYTEAFF
TGCAGCGCCGGACAGGGAGGGTACACTGAAGCTTTCTTT
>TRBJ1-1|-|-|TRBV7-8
CASSLTTAEAFF
TGTGCCAGCAGCTTAACTACGGCTGAAGCTTTCTTT
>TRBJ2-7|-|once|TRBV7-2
CASSLRVEQYF
TGTGCCAGCAGCTTACGAGTCGAGCAGTACTTC
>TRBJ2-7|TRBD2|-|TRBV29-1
CSVGSGGAVYEQYF
TGCAGCGTGGGAAGCGGGGGAGCAGTCTACGAGCAGTACTTC
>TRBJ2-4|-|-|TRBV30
CAWNPGYGRNIQYF
TGTGCCTGGAACCCGGGATACGGGAGAAACATTCAGTACTTC
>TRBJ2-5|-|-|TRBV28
CASSLRLVQETQYF
TGTGCCAGCAGTTTGAGACTAGTTCAAGAGACCCAGTACTTC
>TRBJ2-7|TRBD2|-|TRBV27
CASSFPGRAPYEQYF
TGTGCCAGCAGTTTCCCAGGGAGGGCCCCCTACGAGCAGTACTTC
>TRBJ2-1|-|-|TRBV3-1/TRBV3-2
CASSQDPSYNEQFF
TGTGCCAGCAGCCAAGATCCCAGCTACAATGAGCAGTTCTTC
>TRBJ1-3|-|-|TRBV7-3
CASSPTGSGNTIYF
TGTGCCAGCAGCCCCACGGGTTCTGGAAACACCATATATTTT
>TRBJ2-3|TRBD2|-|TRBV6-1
CASSEAAGGFDTQYF
TGTGCCAGCAGTGAAGCGGCGGGGGGGTTTGATACGCAGTATTTT
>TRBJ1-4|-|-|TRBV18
CASSPRREGATNEKLFF
TGTGCCAGCTCACCGCGCAGGGAGGGGGCAACTAATGAAAAACTGTTTTTT
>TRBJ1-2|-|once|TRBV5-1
CASSWMTGYGYTF
TGCGCCAGCAGCTGGATGACAGGCTATGGCTACACCTTC
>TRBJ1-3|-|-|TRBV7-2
CASSLGTDGNTIYF
TGTGCCAGCAGCTTGGGCACAGACGGAAACACCATATATTTT
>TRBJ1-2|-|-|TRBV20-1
CSASGAGAGYGYTF
TGCAGTGCTAGTGGGGCAGGGGCAGGCTATGGCTACACCTTC
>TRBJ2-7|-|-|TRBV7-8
CASSLEGTLLLEQYF
TGTGCCAGCAGCTTAGAAGGGACTCTCCTTTTGGAGCAGTACTTC
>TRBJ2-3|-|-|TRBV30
CAWNKRSTDTQYF
TGTGCCTGGAATAAGCGGAGCACAGATACGCAGTATTTT
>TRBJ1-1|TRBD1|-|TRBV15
CATNLPGGNTEAFF
TGTGCCACCAACCTACCAGGGGGGAACACTGAAGCTTTCTTT
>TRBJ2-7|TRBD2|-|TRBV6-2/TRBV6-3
CASSPPGLAPYEQYF
TGTGCCAGCAGCCCCCCCGGACTAGCGCCCTACGAGCAGTACTTC
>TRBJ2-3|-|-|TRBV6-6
CASRTTSSGRDTQYF
TGTGCCAGCAGAACCACTAGCAGCGGAAGGGATACGCAGTATTTT
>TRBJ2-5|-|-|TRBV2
CASSDLQEQETQYF
TGTGCCAGCAGTGACCTACAGGAACAAGAGACCCAGTACTTC
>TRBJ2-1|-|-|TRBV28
CASSSPRSSYNEQFF
TGTGCCAGCAGTTCCCCTAGGAGTAGCTACAATGAGCAGTTCTTC
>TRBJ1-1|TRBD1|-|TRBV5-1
CASSSTGTGSEAFF
TGCGCCAGCAGCTCCACCGGGACAGGTTCTGAAGCTTTCTTT
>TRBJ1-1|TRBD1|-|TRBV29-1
CSVESDRSSTEAFF
TGCAGCGTTGAATCGGACAGGTCGAGTACTGAAGCTTTCTTT
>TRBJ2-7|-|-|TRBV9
CASSVGASHTYEQYF
TGTGCCAGCAGCGTAGGGGCTAGCCATACCTACGAGCAGTACTTC
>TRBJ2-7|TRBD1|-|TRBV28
CAIQGDYEQYF
TGTGCCATTCAGGGGGACTACGAGCAGTACTTC
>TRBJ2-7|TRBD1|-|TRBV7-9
CASSLGDRALHYEQYF
TGTGCCAGCAGCTTAGGGGACAGGGCCCTCCACTACGAGCAGTACTTC
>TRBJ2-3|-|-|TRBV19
CASKPLAESTDTQYF
TGTGCCAGTAAACCCTTAGCGGAGAGCACAGATACGCAGTATTTT
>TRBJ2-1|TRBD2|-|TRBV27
CASSFVGGFGREQFF
TGTGCCAGCAGTTTTGTGGGAGGGTTTGGGCGTGAGCAGTTCTTC
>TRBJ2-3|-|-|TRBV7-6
CASSLRDTQYF
TGTGCCAGCAGCCTTAGAGATACGCAGTATTTT
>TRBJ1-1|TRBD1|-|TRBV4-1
CASSPSGQGSTEAFF
TGCGCCAGCAGCCCGAGCGGACAGGGGAGTACTGAAGCTTTCTTT
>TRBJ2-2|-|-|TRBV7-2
CASSLQQGGTGELFF
TGTGCCAGCAGCTTACAGCAGGGAGGCACCGGGGAGCTGTTTTTT
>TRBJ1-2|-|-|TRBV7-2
CASSLGRWQGGGYTF
TGTGCCAGCAGCTTAGGCAGGTGGCAGGGAGGGGGCTACACCTTC
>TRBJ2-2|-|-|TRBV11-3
CASSDPGGSTGELFF
TGTGCCAGCAGCGACCCAGGGGGGAGCACCGGGGAGCTGTTTTTT
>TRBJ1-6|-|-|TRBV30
CAWSVGGQLNSPLHF
TGTGCCTGGAGCGTCGGAGGGCAGCTTAATTCACCCCTCCACTTT
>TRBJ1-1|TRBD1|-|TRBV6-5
CASSSRAGQGYTEAFF
TGTGCCAGCAGTTCTCGGGCCGGACAGGGTTACACTGAAGCTTTCTTT
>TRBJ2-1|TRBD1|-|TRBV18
CASSPLLTGGLNEQFF
TGTGCCAGCTCACCACTACTGACAGGGGGCCTCAATGAGCAGTTCTTC
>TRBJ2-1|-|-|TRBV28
CASSLGGANEQFF
TGTGCCAGCAGTTTGGGCGGGGCCAATGAGCAGTTCTTC
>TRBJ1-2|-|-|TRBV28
CASSINYGYTF
TGTGCCAGCAGCATTAACTATGGCTACACCTTC
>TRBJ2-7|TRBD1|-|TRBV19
CASSTRTGPYEQYF
TGTGCCAGTAGCACCAGGACAGGGCCCTACGAGCAGTACTTC
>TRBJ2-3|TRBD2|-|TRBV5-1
CASSPGGAGALDTQYF
TGCGCCAGCAGCCCGGGGGGGGCAGGGGCCTTAGATACGCAGTATTTT
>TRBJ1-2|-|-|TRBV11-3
CASSLRGGDGYTF
TGTGCCAGCAGCCTCCGGGGGGGCGATGGCTACACCTTC